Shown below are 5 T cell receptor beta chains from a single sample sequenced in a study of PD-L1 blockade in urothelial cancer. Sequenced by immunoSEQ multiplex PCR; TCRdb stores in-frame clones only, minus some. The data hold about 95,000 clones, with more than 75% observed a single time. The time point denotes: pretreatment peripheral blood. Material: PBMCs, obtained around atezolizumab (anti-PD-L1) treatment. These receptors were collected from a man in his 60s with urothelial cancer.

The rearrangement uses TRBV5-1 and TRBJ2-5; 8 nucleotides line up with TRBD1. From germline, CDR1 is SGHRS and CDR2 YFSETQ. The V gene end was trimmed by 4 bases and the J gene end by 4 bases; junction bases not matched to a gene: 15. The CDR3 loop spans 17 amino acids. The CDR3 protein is CASSLLGQERGGETQYF. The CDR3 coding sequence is TGCGCCAGCAGCCTCTTGGGACAGGAGAGGGGTGGAGAGACCCAGTACTTC.

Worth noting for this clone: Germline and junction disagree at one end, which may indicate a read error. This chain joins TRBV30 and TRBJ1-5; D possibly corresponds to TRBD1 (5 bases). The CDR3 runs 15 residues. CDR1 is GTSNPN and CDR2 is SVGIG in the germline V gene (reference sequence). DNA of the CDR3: TGTGCCTGGAGCCGAATGGGCCAAGGGGATCAGCTCCAGCATTTT. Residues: CAWSRMGQGDQLQHF.

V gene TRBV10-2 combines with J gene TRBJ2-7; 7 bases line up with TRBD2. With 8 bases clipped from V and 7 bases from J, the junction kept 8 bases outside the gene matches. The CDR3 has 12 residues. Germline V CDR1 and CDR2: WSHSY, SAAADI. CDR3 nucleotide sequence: TGCGCCAGCGGGGCGGGAGCGCAGGAGCAGTACTTC. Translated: CASGAGAQEQYF.

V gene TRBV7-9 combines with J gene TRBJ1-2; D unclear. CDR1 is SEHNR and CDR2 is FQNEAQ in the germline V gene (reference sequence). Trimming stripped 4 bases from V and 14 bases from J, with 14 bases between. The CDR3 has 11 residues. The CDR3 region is CASSSPGVWTF. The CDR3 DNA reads TGTGCCAGCAGCTCACCCGGGGTGTGGACCTTC. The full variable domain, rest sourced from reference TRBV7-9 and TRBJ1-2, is DTGVSQNPRHKITKRGQNVTFRCDPISEHNRLYWYRQTLGQGPEFLTYFQNEAQLEKSRLLSDRFSAERPKGSFSTLEIQRTEQGDSAMYLCASSSPGVWTFGSGTRLTVV.

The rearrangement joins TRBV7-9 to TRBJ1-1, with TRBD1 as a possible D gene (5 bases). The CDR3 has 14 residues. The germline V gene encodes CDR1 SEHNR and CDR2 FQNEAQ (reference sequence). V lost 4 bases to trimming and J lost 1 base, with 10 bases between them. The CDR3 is CASSSRGRNTEAFF. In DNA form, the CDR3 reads TGTGCCAGCAGCTCGCGGGGGAGGAACACTGAAGCTTTCTTT.